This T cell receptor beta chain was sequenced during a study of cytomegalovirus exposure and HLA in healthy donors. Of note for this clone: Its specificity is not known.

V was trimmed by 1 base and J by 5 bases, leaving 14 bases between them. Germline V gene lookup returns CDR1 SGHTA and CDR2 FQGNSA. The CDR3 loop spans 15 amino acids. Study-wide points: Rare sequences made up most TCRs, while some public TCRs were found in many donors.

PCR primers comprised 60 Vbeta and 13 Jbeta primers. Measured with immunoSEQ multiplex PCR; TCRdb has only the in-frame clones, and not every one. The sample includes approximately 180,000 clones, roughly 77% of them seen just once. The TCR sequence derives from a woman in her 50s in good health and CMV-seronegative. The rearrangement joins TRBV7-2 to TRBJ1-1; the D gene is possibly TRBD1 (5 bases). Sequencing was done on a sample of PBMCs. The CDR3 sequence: CASSLERGARTEAFF. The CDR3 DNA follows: TGTGCCAGCAGCTTAGAGCGGGGCGCGAGGACTGAAGCTTTCTTT.